This T cell receptor beta chain stems from a study of cytomegalovirus exposure and HLA in healthy donors. Points from the study as a whole: More clonal expansion characterized HLA-associated TCR beta chains than equally common others in a later analysis. Later genetic work tied a missense DCLRE1C variant to beta-chain V and J trimming.

The donors were healthy bone marrow donors. Comment on this clone: Its antigen remains unidentified.

With V trimmed by 0 bases and J by 10 bases, 8 bases remained unmatched. Germline V gene data show CDR1 as SGHRS and CDR2 as YFSETQ. CDR3 length: 15 amino acids. Both 60 Vbeta primers and 13 Jbeta primers went into the PCR. Using immunoSEQ multiplex PCR, the repertoire was profiled, and TCRdb retains in-frame clones only, with some absent. Among roughly 100,000 clones listed, over 70% were seen once. The specimen was PBMCs. The clonotype was recovered from a man aged 25 to 40 in good health and CMV-seronegative. This chain uses TRBV5-1 with TRBJ2-1; TRBD2 aligns across 9 bases. The CDR3 region has the DNA TGCGCCAGCAGCTTGGGACATAGGCTAGCGGGGGAGCAGTTCTTC. Translation: CASSLGHRLAGEQFF.